This is a list of T cell receptor beta chains from one sample in a study of OX40 agonist ivuxolimab in advanced cancers. TCRdb keeps only in-frame clones here, not all; method: immunoSEQ multiplex PCR. This table holds 90,000 or so clones, about 90% found once. Material: CD4+ or CD8+ T cells sorted from blood, obtained in a trial of the OX40 agonist ivuxolimab. These receptors all come from an adult with an advanced solid tumor such as melanoma, head and neck, liver or kidney cancer. CDR3s include the opening cysteine and the closing phenylalanine or tryptophan. Each record gives: J gene, V gene, CDR3 protein.

J: TRBJ2-5
V: TRBV5-1
CDR3: CASSSAGSSVETQYF

J: TRBJ2-7
V: TRBV5-1
CDR3: CASSPEVATLLEQYF

J: TRBJ1-4
V: TRBV5-1
CDR3: CASSLEGTTNEKLFF

J: TRBJ2-1
V: TRBV10-3
CDR3: CAIGPAGLSYNEQFF

J: TRBJ2-1
V: TRBV15
CDR3: CATSRGLAGSEQFF

J: TRBJ2-5
V: TRBV7-7
CDR3: CASSLGGTIGGETQYF

J: TRBJ1-2
V: TRBV7-9
CDR3: CASTSAGWNYYGYTF

J: TRBJ1-1
V: TRBV7-9
CDR3: CASSLEAGGTEAFF

J: TRBJ2-6
V: TRBV7-2
CDR3: CASSRTRGANVLTF

J: TRBJ2-7
V: TRBV6-6
CDR3: CASSYLAYEQYF

J: TRBJ1-1
V: TRBV11-3
CDR3: CASSSIGQGNTEAFF

J: TRBJ1-2
V: TRBV4-2
CDR3: CASSLSGTVDANTF

J: TRBJ2-1
V: TRBV7-8
CDR3: CASSLVGGIVSNEQFF

J: TRBJ1-1
V: TRBV5-1
CDR3: CASSFGVTPNTEAFF

J: TRBJ1-5
V: TRBV9
CDR3: CASSVRTDRVGNQPQHF

J: TRBJ1-5
V: TRBV15
CDR3: CATSRELRSNQPQHF

J: TRBJ1-1
V: TRBV30
CDR3: CAWSVRSGGYTEAFF

J: TRBJ1-5
V: TRBV29-1
CDR3: CSVVGGPDQPQHF

J: TRBJ2-7
V: TRBV18
CDR3: CASSPGTGNSYEQYF

J: TRBJ2-7
V: TRBV4-3
CDR3: CASSQSQGTNYEQYF

J: TRBJ2-5
V: TRBV6-6
CDR3: CASSPAGETQYF

J: TRBJ2-2
V: TRBV18
CDR3: CASSPGTNLRTGELFF

J: TRBJ2-3
V: TRBV13
CDR3: CASSLRTGGPDTQYF

J: TRBJ2-2
V: TRBV29-1
CDR3: CSVEDRAGELFF

J: TRBJ2-1
V: TRBV16
CDR3: CASSQMARNNEQFF